This T cell receptor beta chain originates from a study of OX40 agonist ivuxolimab in advanced cancers. Study in general: Patients took ivuxolimab, an agonistic anti-OX40 (CD134) antibody.

Remarks on this clone: Its antigen is still unknown.

Study-wide results and limits: Expanded peripheral T cells had an undetermined antigen specificity. Low levels of normalized T-cell clonal expansion also appeared in some nonresponders.

From germline, CDR1 is MNHNS and CDR2 SASEGT. V shed 4 bases and J 4 bases; nucleotides not matched to a gene: 1. The CDR3 has 15 residues. Only in-frame clones appear in the TCRdb table, and some are missing; sequencing was by immunoSEQ multiplex PCR. The sample consists of 55,000 to 80,000 clones, about 90% of them appearing once. The specimen was CD4+ or CD8+ T cells sorted from blood, collected in a trial of the OX40 agonist ivuxolimab. This sequence originates from an adult with an advanced solid tumor such as melanoma, head and neck, liver or kidney cancer. The chain is built from TRBV6-1 and TRBJ2-2; 12 bases match TRBD2. DNA of the CDR3: TGTGCCAGCAGTGGACTAGCGGGAGCCACCGGGGAGCTGTTTTTT. Amino acid sequence: CASSGLAGATGELFF.